This T cell receptor (beta chain) comes out of a study of T cell responses to AZD1222 COVID-19 vaccine. Study-level findings and limits: Vaccine-associated CD4 TCRs spanned spike, dominant at 160-218 and 743-854. The number of AZD1222 recipients seropositive at baseline was only five to seven.

J was trimmed by 3 bases and V by 6 bases; bases with no gene match: 3. CDR1 is LGHNA and CDR2 is YSLEER in the germline V gene. This CDR3 is built from 15 residues. The data were produced by immunoSEQ multiplex PCR, yet TCRdb's version contains in-frame clones alone and is incomplete. The data hold 90,000 to 100,000 clones, with about 89% observed a single time. This clone was detected only a few times. Its target is unknown. This sample comprised peripheral blood, obtained on day 0 of AZD1222 vaccination. The sequence came from an adult in good health. The chain uses TRBV4-3 and TRBJ2-2, with 11 bases lining up with TRBD2. CDR3 loop: CASRGLAEDTGELFF. Written as DNA, the CDR3 is TGCGCCAGCAGGGGACTAGCGGAAGACACCGGGGAGCTGTTTTTT.